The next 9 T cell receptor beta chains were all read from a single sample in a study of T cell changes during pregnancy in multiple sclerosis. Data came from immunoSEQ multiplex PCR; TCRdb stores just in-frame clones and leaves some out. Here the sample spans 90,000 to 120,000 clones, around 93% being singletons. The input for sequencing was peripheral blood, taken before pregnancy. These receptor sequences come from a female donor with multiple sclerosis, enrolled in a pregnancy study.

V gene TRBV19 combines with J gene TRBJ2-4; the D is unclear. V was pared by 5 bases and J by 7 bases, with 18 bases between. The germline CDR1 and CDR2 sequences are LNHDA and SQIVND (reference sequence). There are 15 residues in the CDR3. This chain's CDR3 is CASSPDGLPGNIQYF. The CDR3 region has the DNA TGTGCCAGTAGTCCGGATGGGCTACCTGGGAACATTCAGTACTTC.

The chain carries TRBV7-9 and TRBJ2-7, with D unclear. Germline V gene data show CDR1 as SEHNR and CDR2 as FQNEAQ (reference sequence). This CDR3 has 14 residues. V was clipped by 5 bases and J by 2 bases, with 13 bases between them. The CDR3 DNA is TGTGCCAGCAGCCCCCCGGAGACGCCCTACGAGCAGTACTTC. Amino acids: CASSPPETPYEQYF. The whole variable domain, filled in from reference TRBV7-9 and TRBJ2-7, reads DTGVSQNPRHKITKRGQNVTFRCDPISEHNRLYWYRQTLGQGPEFLTYFQNEAQLEKSRLLSDRFSAERPKGSFSTLEIQRTEQGDSAMYLCASSPPETPYEQYFGPGTRLTVT.

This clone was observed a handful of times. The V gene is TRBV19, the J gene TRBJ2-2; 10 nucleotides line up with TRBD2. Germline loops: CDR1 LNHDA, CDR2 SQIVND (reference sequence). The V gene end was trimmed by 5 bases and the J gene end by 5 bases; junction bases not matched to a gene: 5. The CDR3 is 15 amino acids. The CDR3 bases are TGTGCCAGTAGTTTGCTAGCGGGAGAAACCGGGGAGCTGTTTTTT. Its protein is CASSLLAGETGELFF.

The CDR3 DNA reads TGTGCCAGCAGTCTCCCGCCTAACCTGGGACAGGATAGCAATCAGCCCCAGCATTTT. Translated: CASSLPPNLGQDSNQPQHF. The rearrangement links TRBV27 to TRBJ1-5; TRBD1 agrees at 8 bases. CDR3 size: 19 residues. Germline V CDR1 and CDR2: MNHEY, SMNVEV (reference sequence). The V and J ends lost 5 bases and 0 bases, in that order; junction bases with no gene match: 15.

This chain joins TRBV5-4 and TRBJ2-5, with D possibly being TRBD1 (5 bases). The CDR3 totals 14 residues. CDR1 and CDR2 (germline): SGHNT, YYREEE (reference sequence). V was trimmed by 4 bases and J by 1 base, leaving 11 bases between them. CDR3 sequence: CASSAAGLQETQYF. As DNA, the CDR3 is TGTGCCAGCAGCGCCGCAGGGCTCCAAGAGACCCAGTACTTC.

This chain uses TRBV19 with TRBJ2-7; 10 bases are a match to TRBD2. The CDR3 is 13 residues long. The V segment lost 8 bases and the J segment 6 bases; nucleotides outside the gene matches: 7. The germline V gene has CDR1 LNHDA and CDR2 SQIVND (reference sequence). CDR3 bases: TGTGCCAGTCTGTCTAGCGGGAGTCGCGAGCAGTACTTC. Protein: CASLSSGSREQYF.

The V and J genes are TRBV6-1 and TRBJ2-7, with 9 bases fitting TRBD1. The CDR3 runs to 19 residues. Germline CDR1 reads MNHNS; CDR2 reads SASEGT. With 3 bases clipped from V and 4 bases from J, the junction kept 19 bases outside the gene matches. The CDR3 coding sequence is TGTGCCAGCAGTGATGCCCCGGACAGGGGCCTCACAGGGAGATACGAGCAGTACTTC. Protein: CASSDAPDRGLTGRYEQYF.

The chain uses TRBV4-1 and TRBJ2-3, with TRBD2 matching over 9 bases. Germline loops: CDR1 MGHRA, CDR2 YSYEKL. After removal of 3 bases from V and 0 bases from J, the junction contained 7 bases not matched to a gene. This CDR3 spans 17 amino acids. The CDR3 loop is CASSQPRLAVSTDTQYF. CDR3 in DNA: TGCGCCAGCAGCCAGCCTCGACTAGCGGTGAGCACAGATACGCAGTATTTT.

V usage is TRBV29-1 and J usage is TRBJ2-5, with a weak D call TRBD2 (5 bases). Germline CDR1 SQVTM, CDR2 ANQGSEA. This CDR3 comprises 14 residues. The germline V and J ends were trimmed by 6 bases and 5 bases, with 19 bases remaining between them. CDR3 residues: CSVARLGAQETQYF. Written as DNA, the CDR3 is TGCAGCGTCGCCAGGTTGGGAGCGCAGGAGACCCAGTACTTC. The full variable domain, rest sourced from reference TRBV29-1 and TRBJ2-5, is SAVISQKPSRDICQRGTSLTIQCQVDSQVTMMFWYRQQPGQSLTLIATANQGSEATYESGFVIDKFPISRPNLTFSTLTVSNMSPEDSSIYLCSVARLGAQETQYFGPGTRLLVL.